A single sample is the source of the 13 T cell receptor beta chains below, sequenced in a study of PD-1 blockade in classical Hodgkin lymphoma. Exposure to brentuximab vedotin varied, and each patient had relapsed following autologous stem cell transplantation. Data came from immunoSEQ multiplex PCR; TCRdb stores just in-frame clones and leaves some out. The sample holds 35,000 to 40,000 clones, about 90% seen once. The sequencing here drew on peripheral blood mononuclear cells (PBMCs), taken before the second cycle of nivolumab. The receptors shown here come from a human donor with classical Hodgkin lymphoma.

The J gene is TRBJ2-2, the V gene TRBV5-1; D is undetermined. Germline loops: CDR1 SGHRS, CDR2 YFSETQ. CDR3 length: 14 residues. Trimming stripped 0 bases from V and 5 bases from J, with 8 bases between. CDR3: CASSLGFLTGELFF. The CDR3 DNA follows: TGCGCCAGCAGCTTGGGCTTTCTGACCGGGGAGCTGTTTTTT. The variable domain in full, with the rest retrieved from reference TRBV5-1 and TRBJ2-2, is KAGVTQTPRYLIKTRGQQVTLSCSPISGHRSVSWYQQTPGQGLQFLFEYFSETQRNKGNFPGRFSGRQFSNSRSEMNVSTLELGDSALYLCASSLGFLTGELFFGEGSRLTVL.

CDR3 in amino acids: CSANDLREQYF. CDR3 in DNA: TGCAGTGCAAACGACCTGAGGGAGCAGTACTTC. This chain links TRBV20-1 with TRBJ2-7; no reliable D call. Germline CDR1 DFQATT, CDR2 SNEGSKA (reference sequence). V shed 6 bases and J shed 7 bases, with 13 bases lying between them. There are 11 residues in the CDR3.

The chain employs TRBV7-2 and TRBJ1-3; D is ambiguous. Germline lookup yields CDR1 SGHTA and CDR2 FQGNSA. CDR3 size: 16 residues. Trimming took off 2 bases at V and 0 bases at J, with 11 bases between the two ends. The CDR3 DNA reads TGTGCCAGCAGCTTAATGGTCGGACTCTCTGGAAACACCATATATTTT. This gives the protein CASSLMVGLSGNTIYF.

The rearrangement joins TRBV29-1 to TRBJ2-1, with 12 bases that match TRBD2. The germline V gene has CDR1 SQVTM and CDR2 ANQGSEA. V shed 7 bases, J shed 6 bases, and the junction held 7 bases outside the gene matches. The length of the CDR3 is 14 residues. CDR3 loop: CSAPGLAGINEQFF. DNA of the CDR3: TGCAGCGCCCCAGGACTAGCGGGAATCAATGAGCAGTTCTTC.

This chain uses TRBV6-1 with TRBJ2-3, with TRBD1 matching 8 bases. Germline CDR1 MNHNS, CDR2 SASEGT. The V and J ends lost 6 bases and 1 base, in that order; junction bases with no gene match: 6. This CDR3 comprises 15 residues. CDR3 sequence (DNA): TGTGCCAGCAGGGCGGGACAGGCGCGCACAGATACGCAGTATTTT. This gives the protein CASRAGQARTDTQYF.

The chain is built from TRBV6-5 and TRBJ2-3; D is undetermined. The CDR3 is 14 residues long. V shed 7 bases and J shed 0 bases, with 11 bases lying between them. Per the germline V gene, CDR1 is MNHEY and CDR2 is SVGAGI. CDR3 amino acids: CASTPGGSTDTQYF. CDR3 sequence (DNA): TGTGCCAGCACTCCGGGCGGCAGCACAGATACGCAGTATTTT.

The chain couples TRBV5-1 to TRBJ2-7, with 9 bases identical to TRBD1. V gave up 5 bases and J gave up 3 bases; unmatched junction bases: 6. The germline V gene has CDR1 SGHRS and CDR2 YFSETQ. This CDR3 is built from 14 residues. Written as DNA, the CDR3 is TGCGCCAGCAGGGGGGGACAGGGTCTCTACGAGCAGTACTTC. Amino acid sequence: CASRGGQGLYEQYF. The complete variable domain, with remaining parts taken from reference TRBV5-1 and TRBJ2-7, reads KAGVTQTPRYLIKTRGQQVTLSCSPISGHRSVSWYQQTPGQGLQFLFEYFSETQRNKGNFPGRFSGRQFSNSRSEMNVSTLELGDSALYLCASRGGQGLYEQYFGPGTRLTVT.

The CDR3 loop is CASSLGTGLTYEQYF. The CDR3 bases are TGCGCCAGCAGCTTGGGGACAGGGCTAACCTACGAGCAGTACTTC. The J gene is TRBJ2-7, the V gene TRBV5-1, with 8 bases identical to TRBD1. V shed 0 bases and J 2 bases; nucleotides not matched to a gene: 4. The CDR3 consists of 15 residues. Germline V CDR1 and CDR2: SGHRS, YFSETQ. Variable domain in full (rest from reference TRBV5-1 and TRBJ2-7): KAGVTQTPRYLIKTRGQQVTLSCSPISGHRSVSWYQQTPGQGLQFLFEYFSETQRNKGNFPGRFSGRQFSNSRSEMNVSTLELGDSALYLCASSLGTGLTYEQYFGPGTRLTVT.

The genes are TRBV19 and TRBJ1-5, with 10 bases that match TRBD1. Germline V gene sequence: CDR1 LNHDA, CDR2 SQIVND (reference sequence). The CDR3 consists of 14 residues. Trimming took 5 bases from V and 7 from J; bases not matched to a gene: 5. The DNA for the CDR3 is TGTGCCAGTAGTTGGGACAGGGGACGGCAGCCCCAGCATTTT. Translating gives CASSWDRGRQPQHF.

CDR3 region: CASSQVESGGLAGVNEQFF. CDR3 DNA sequence: TGCGCCAGCAGCCAAGTTGAGTCGGGGGGACTAGCGGGAGTCAATGAGCAGTTCTTC. This chain joins TRBV4-1 and TRBJ2-1, with 14 bases lining up with TRBD2. CDR3 size: 19 residues. Germline CDR1 MGHRA, CDR2 YSYEKL. V shed 1 base and J 6 bases; nucleotides not matched to a gene: 11.

This clone has only a few counts. The chain couples TRBV6-4 to TRBJ2-3, with 8 bases aligning to TRBD2. Germline V gene data show CDR1 as MRHNA and CDR2 as SNTAGT. CDR3 length equals 16 residues. Germline trimming cut 5 bases from V and 6 bases from J; bases unmatched to any gene: 13. CDR3 sequence: CASSPFSGEHTDTQYF. CDR3 sequence (DNA): TGTGCCAGCAGTCCCTTTAGCGGGGAGCATACGGATACGCAGTATTTT.

The chain couples TRBV5-6 to TRBJ2-2, with D uncertain. The CDR3 sequence is 14 residues long. CDR1 and CDR2 (germline): SGHDT, YYEEEE. V was clipped by 4 bases and J by 5 bases, with 12 bases between them. CDR3 DNA: TGTGCCAGCAGCGGGATCCGTGGGACCGGGGAGCTGTTTTTT. This translates into CASSGIRGTGELFF. The entire variable domain, with the rest obtained from reference TRBV5-6 and TRBJ2-2, is as follows: DAGVTQSPTHLIKTRGQQVTLRCSPKSGHDTVSWYQQALGQGPQFIFQYYEEEERQRGNFPDRFSGHQFPNYSSELNVNALLLGDSALYLCASSGIRGTGELFFGEGSRLTVL.

The gene calls are TRBV30 and TRBJ1-3, with TRBD1 matching 10 bases. CDR1 and CDR2 (germline): GTSNPN, SVGIG (reference sequence). With 0 bases clipped from V and 3 bases from J, the junction kept 14 bases outside the gene matches. The CDR3 has 19 amino acids. CDR3 sequence (DNA): TGTGCCTGGAGTGTATATCGCCGGGACAGGGGAGTAATTGGAAACACCATATATTTT. Encoded protein: CAWSVYRRDRGVIGNTIYF.